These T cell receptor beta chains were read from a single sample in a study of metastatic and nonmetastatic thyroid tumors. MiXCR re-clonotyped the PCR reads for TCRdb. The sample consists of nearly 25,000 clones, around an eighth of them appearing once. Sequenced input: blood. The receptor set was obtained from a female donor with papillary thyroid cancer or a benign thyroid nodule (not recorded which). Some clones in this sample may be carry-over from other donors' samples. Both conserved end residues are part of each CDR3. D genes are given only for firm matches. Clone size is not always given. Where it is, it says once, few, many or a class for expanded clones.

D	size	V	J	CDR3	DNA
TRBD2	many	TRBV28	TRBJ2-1	CASSPGDEREGPGIF	TGTGCCAGCAGCCCCGGGGATGAGCGGGAGGGGCCGGGAATCTTC
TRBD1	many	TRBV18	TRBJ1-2	CASSPGTGLYGYTF	TGTGCCAGCTCTCCCGGGACAGGCCTCTATGGCTACACCTTC
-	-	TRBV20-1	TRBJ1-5	CGTRDSTVGSNQPQHF	TGCGGTACTAGAGATTCCACGGTTGGAAGCAATCAGCCCCAGCATTTT
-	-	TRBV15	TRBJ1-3	CATSRGGTTGGNTIYF	TGTGCCACCAGCAGAGGGGGGACCACCGGGGGAAACACCATATATTTT
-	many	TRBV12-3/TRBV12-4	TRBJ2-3	CASSFRADTQYF	TGTGCCAGCAGTTTCAGGGCAGATACGCAGTATTTT
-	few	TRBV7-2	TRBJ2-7	CASRSLGTEQYF	TGTGCCAGCAGAAGTCTCGGGACCGAGCAGTACTTC
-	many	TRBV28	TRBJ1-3	CASSSAGTSGNTIYF	TGTGCCAGCAGCTCCGCCGGGACTTCTGGAAACACCATATATTTT
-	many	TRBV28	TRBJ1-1	CASRLGGAGVTEAFF	TGTGCCAGCAGGCTCGGGGGGGCCGGGGTCACTGAAGCTTTCTTT
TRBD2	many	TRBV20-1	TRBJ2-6	CSARGRALRANVLTF	TGCAGTGCTAGGGGGAGGGCCCTTCGGGCCAACGTCCTGACTTTC
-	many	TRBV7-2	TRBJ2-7	CASSSAGGTYYEQYF	TGTGCCAGCAGCTCGGCCGGGGGCACCTACTACGAGCAGTACTTC
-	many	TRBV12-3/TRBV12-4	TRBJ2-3	CASSFRLVSDTQYF	TGTGCCAGCAGTTTCAGGCTAGTGTCAGATACGCAGTATTTT
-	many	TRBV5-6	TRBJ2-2	CASSSRVSTGELFF	TGTGCCAGCAGCAGCAGGGTATCGACCGGGGAGCTGTTTTTT
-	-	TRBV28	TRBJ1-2	CASSFGWYGYTF	TGTGCCAGCAGTTTCGGGTGGTATGGCTACACCTTC
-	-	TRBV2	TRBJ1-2	CASFGSYGYTF	TGTGCCAGCTTTGGGAGTTATGGCTACACCTTC
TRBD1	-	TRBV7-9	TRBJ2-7	CASSSQGAGEQYF	TGTGCCAGCAGCTCCCAGGGGGCAGGCGAGCAGTACTTC
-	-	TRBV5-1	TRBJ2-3	CASSLEQATRADTQYF	TGCGCCAGCAGCTTGGAGCAGGCGACGCGGGCAGATACGCAGTATTTT
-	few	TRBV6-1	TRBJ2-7	CASSPFLSWDSYEQYF	TGTGCCAGCAGTCCTTTTCTCAGCTGGGACTCCTACGAGCAGTACTTC
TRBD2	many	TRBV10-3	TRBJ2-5	CAISVGGGSVRETQYF	TGTGCCATCAGTGTCGGTGGCGGGAGCGTTCGGGAGACCCAGTACTTC
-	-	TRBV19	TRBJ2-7	CASSASGTLSSYEQYF	TGTGCCAGTAGTGCTTCCGGGACACTTAGCTCCTACGAGCAGTACTTC
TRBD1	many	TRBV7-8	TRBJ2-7	CASSSVDRGLYEQYF	TGTGCCAGCAGCTCGGTTGACAGGGGTCTCTACGAGCAGTACTTC
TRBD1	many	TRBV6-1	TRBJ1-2	CASSDQGGYYGYTF	TGTGCCAGCAGTGATCAGGGGGGATACTATGGCTACACCTTC
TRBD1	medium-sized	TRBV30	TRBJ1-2	CAWGPDRGSKGYTF	TGTGCCTGGGGACCTGACAGGGGTTCGAAAGGCTACACCTTC